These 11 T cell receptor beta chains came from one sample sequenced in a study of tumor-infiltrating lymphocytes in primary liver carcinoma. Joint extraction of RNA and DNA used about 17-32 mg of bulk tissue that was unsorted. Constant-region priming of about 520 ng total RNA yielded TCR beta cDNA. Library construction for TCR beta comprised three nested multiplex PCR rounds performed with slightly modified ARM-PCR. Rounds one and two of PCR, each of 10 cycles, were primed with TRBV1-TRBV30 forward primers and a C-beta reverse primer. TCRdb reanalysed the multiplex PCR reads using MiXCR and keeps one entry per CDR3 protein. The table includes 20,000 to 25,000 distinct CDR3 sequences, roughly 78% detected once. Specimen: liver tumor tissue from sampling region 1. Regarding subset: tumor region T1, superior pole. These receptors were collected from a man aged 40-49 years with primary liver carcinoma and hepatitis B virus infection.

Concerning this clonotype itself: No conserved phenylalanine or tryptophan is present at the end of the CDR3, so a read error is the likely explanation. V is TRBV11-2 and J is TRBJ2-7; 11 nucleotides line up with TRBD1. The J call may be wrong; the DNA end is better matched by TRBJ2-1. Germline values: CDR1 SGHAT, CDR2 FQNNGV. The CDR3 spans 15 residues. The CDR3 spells CASSLAPGQGVVQFL. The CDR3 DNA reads TGTGCCAGCAGCTTAGCTCCGGGACAGGGGGTGGTGCAGTTCCTC.

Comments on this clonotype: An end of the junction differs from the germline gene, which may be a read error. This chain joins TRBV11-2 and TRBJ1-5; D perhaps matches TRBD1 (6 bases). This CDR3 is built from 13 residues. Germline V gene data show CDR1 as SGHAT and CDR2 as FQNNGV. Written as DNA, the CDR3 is TGTGCCGGTAGCTTAGGTAGCGGACAGCCCCAGCTTTTT. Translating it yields CAGSLGSGQPQLF.

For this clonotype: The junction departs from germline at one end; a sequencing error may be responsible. The CDR3 loop is CATSQAASGISYEQYF. Here the CDR3 DNA reads TGTGCCACCAGCCAAGCGGCTAGCGGGATTTCATACGAGCAGTACTTC. This chain links TRBV4-2 with TRBJ2-7, with 9 positions matching TRBD2. Germline V gives CDR1 LGHNA, CDR2 YNFKEQ. The CDR3 has 16 residues.

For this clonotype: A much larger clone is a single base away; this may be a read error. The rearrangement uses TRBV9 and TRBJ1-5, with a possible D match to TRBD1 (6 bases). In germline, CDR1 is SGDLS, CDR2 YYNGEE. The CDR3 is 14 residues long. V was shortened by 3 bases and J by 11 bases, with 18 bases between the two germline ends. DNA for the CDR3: TGTGCCAGCAGCGCGAGGGACACGACTCCAGCCCAGCATTTT. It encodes CASSARDTTPAQHF.

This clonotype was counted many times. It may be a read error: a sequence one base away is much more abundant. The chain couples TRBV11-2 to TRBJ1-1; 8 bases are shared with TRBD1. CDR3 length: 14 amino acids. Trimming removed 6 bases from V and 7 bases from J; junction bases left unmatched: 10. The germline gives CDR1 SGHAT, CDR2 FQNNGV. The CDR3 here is CASRTIGQGGEAFF. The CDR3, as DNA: TGTGCCAGCAGGACCATAGGACAGGGCGGTGAAGCTTTCTTT.

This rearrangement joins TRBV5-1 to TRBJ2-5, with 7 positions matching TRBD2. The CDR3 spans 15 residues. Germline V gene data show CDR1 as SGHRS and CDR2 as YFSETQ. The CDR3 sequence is CASALVGGSRETQYF. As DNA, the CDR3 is TGCGCTAGCGCCTTGGTGGGCGGGAGTAGGGAGACCCAGTACTTC.

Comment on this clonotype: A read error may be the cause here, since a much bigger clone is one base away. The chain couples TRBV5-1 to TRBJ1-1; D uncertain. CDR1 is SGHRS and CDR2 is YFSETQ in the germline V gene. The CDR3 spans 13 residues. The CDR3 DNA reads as TGCGCCATCAGCTTGGCCGGGAACACTGAAGCTCTCTTT. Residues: CAISLAGNTEALF.

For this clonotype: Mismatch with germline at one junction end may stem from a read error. CDR3 bases: TGCGTCAGCAGTTACCCAGAGCTGAACGCTGAAGCTTTCTTT. It specifies CVSSYPELNAEAFF. This chain uses TRBV6-2 or TRBV6-3 with TRBJ1-1; D not resolved. Germline values: CDR1 MNHEY, CDR2 SVGEGT. There are 14 residues in the CDR3.

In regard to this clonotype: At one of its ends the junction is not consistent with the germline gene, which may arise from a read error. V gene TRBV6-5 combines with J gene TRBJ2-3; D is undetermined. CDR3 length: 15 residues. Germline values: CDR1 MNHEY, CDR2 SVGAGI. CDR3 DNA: TGTACCAGTAGTTACTTCCATCAAGGGACAGATACGCAGTATTTT. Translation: CTSSYFHQGTDTQYF.

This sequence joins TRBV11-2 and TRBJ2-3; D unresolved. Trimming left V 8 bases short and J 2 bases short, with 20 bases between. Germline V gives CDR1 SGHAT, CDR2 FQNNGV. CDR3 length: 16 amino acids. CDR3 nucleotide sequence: TGTGCCAGCGGTCAACAACCCATCAACCCCACAGATACGCAGTATTTT. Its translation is CASGQQPINPTDTQYF.

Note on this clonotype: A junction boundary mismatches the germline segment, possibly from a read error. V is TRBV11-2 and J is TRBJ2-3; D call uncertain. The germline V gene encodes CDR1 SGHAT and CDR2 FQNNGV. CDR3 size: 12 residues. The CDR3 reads CASSKSTNAQYF. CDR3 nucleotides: TGTGCTAGCAGCAAATCCACAAATGCGCAGTATTTT.